This T cell receptor (beta chain) was recorded in a study of blood T cell repertoires in COVID-19. Study as a whole: Acute and convalescent COVID-19 samples came from the United States, Italy and Spain. Sources were T cells, B-cell-depleted T cells, or PBMCs; the material itself was cDNA or gDNA.

CDR1 and CDR2 (germline): LNHNV, YYDKDF (reference sequence). Trimming shortened V by 3 bases and J by 0 bases, and 12 bases separated the two germline ends. The CDR3 runs to 16 residues. Per the original methods: From reference gene primer amplification, estimates of nucleated cell counts were derived. Repertoires were generated with immunoSEQ multiplex PCR, while TCRdb's copy carries only in-frame clones and drops some. Clone size and V and J calls were adopted from that table, with D and trimming inferred from the DNA. The table shows 250,000 to 300,000 clones, with approximately 87% occurring only once.

The sequence came from a man aged 55 to 70 who had recovered from COVID-19. The chain recombines TRBV15 with TRBJ1-3; tentatively, D is TRBD1 (5 bases). Sequencing was performed on peripheral blood. DNA of the CDR3: TGTGCCACCAGCAGGGGAAGGGGTAACTCTGGAAACACCATATATTTT. Residues: CATSRGRGNSGNTIYF.